The sequence of this TCR beta chain was determined in a study of PD-1 blockade in mismatch repair-deficient tumors. Study details: Patients had 12 mismatch repair-deficient cancer types, all previously treated and progressing. Study outcomes and limitations: After pembrolizumab, tumor-resident clones rose rapidly, then generally contracted before radiologic responses.

TCRdb keeps only in-frame clones here, not all; method: immunoSEQ multiplex PCR. The sample records roughly 80,000 clones, roughly 80% being singletons. With regard to this clone: Its antigen is not identified.

Three pembrolizumab responders had their TCRs sequenced. From germline, CDR1 is ENHRY and CDR2 SYGVKD. V shed 10 bases and J 5 bases; nucleotides not matched to a gene: 8. The CDR3 covers 13 residues. The source is an adult with mismatch repair-deficient cancer. The sample in question was peripheral blood, obtained 12 weeks after starting pembrolizumab. The chain links TRBV10-3 to TRBJ2-1; 7 bases match TRBD2. The CDR3: CATQTSTDNEQFF. Here the CDR3 DNA reads TGTGCCACGCAGACTAGCACTGACAATGAGCAGTTCTTC.